The entry below describes one TCR beta chain. The data stem from a study of T cell changes during pregnancy in multiple sclerosis. TCRdb's copy holds only in-frame clones and misses some; the assay was immunoSEQ multiplex PCR. The repertoire holds 100,000 or so clones, with about nine tenths as singletons. V shed 7 bases and J 4 bases; nucleotides not matched to a gene: 7. The CDR3 sequence is 15 residues long. Germline values: CDR1 LNHDA, CDR2 SQIVND (reference sequence). The rearrangement joins TRBV19 to TRBJ2-3; 11 positions match TRBD2. The starting material was peripheral blood, obtained after pregnancy. This TCR derives from a female donor with multiple sclerosis, enrolled in a pregnancy study. The CDR3: CASTFSGRAADTQYF. In nucleotides, the CDR3 is TGTGCCAGTACCTTTAGCGGGAGGGCCGCAGATACGCAGTATTTT.